The table lists the clone carrying this T cell receptor (beta chain) with a count of one. Using its own MiXCR run on the reads, TCRdb lists one record per CDR3 protein. The sample gives 350,000 to 500,000 distinct CDR3 sequences, approximately 33% of which show up once; around 13% is in the top ten. Germline assignment: CDR1 GTSNPN and CDR2 SVGIG (reference sequence). The CDR3 is 14 residues long. The V gene end was trimmed by 3 bases and the J gene end by 0 bases; junction bases not matched to a gene: 4. The data were taken from a study of T cell repertoires in cytomegalovirus infection. The clonotype was recovered from a human donor in good health (CMV status not recorded). Some clones in this sample may be carry-over from other donors' samples. Sequencing input: PBMCs. The gene calls are TRBV30 and TRBJ1-2; 7 positions match TRBD1. This chain's CDR3 is CAWRGRGPNYGYTF. DNA of the CDR3: TGTGCCTGGAGGGGTAGGGGGCCTAACTATGGCTACACCTTC. The entire variable domain, with the rest obtained from reference TRBV30 and TRBJ1-2, is as follows: SQTIHQWPATLVQPVGSPLSLECTVEGTSNPNLYWYRQAAGRGLQLLFYSVGIGQISSEVPQNLSASRPQDRQFILSSKKLLLSDSGFYLCAWRGRGPNYGYTFGSGTRLTVV.